This TCR beta chain was sequenced for a study of T cell repertoires in ileal Crohn's disease. Here immunoSEQ multiplex PCR was the method, and the copy in TCRdb shows in-frame clones only, minus some. Of 55,000 to 65,000 clones in the sample, around nine tenths were seen once. Time point specified: neoterminal ileum biopsy at postoperative endoscopy, about 6 months after surgery. Included were adult ileal or ileocolonic Crohn's patients indicated for ileocolonic resection. Germline CDR1 is SNHLY and CDR2 is FYNNEI. V lost 11 bases and J lost 0; bases outside the gene matches: 5. This CDR3 is 14 amino acids long.

The clonotype comes from an adult with Crohn's disease. The chain couples TRBV2 to TRBJ2-1, with TRBD2 identical over 9 bases. Input material: ileal tissue. The DNA of the CDR3 is TGTGCCGCAATAGCGGGGGCCTCCTACAATGAGCAGTTCTTC. It specifies CAAIAGASYNEQFF.